This record looks at one T cell receptor beta chain sequence and its context. The antigen is undetermined. This record belongs to a study of T cell responses to AZD1222 COVID-19 vaccine. This CDR3 region has 14 residues. The germline gives CDR1 GTSNPN, CDR2 SVGIG (reference sequence). V lost 0 bases and J lost 8; bases outside the gene matches: 1. Produced via immunoSEQ multiplex PCR; TCRdb's table is partial and in-frame only. This sample carries 80,000 to 100,000 clones, around 85% of them seen once, and the ten largest clones take approximately 6.8%. Study outcomes and limitations: Clonal diversity was possibly underestimated; the donors were predominantly white British and more often female. Scientists sampled the repertoires only once the peak T cell response had passed.

The TCR comes from an adult in good health. The sample here was peripheral blood, taken on day 0 of AZD1222 vaccination. This chain joins TRBV30 and TRBJ2-1; the match to TRBD2 covers 13 bases. The CDR3 protein is CAWSVLAGGDEQFF. For the CDR3, the DNA is TGTGCCTGGAGTGTACTAGCGGGAGGGGATGAGCAGTTCTTC. Drawing the rest from reference TRBV30 and TRBJ2-1, the complete variable domain is SQTIHQWPATLVQPVGSPLSLECTVEGTSNPNLYWYRQAAGRGLQLLFYSVGIGQISSEVPQNLSASRPQDRQFILSSKKLLLSDSGFYLCAWSVLAGGDEQFFGPGTRLTVL.